Sequencing of this T cell receptor (beta chain) was carried out in a study of T cells in Graves' hyperthyroidism and ophthalmopathy. Amplification of TCR beta CDR3 regions was performed using RNA transcripts as template. HTBI primers were employed in a first-round RT-PCR of the TCR CDR3. TCRdb reprocessed the multiplex PCR reads with MiXCR, giving one entry per CDR3 protein. Of over 650,000 distinct CDR3 sequences listed, approximately 42% are singletons. The TCR originated in an adult man with Graves' disease, either hyperthyroidism or ophthalmopathy (not recorded which). Sequenced material: peripheral blood or thyroid tissue (not recorded which).

CDR3 nucleotide sequence: TGTGCCAGCCGGGCGGGGGTCCATGGCTACACCTTC. Translating gives CASRAGVHGYTF. The chain employs TRBV11-2 and TRBJ1-2; D is perhaps TRBD1 (5 bases). Trimming removed 8 bases from V and 6 bases from J, with 13 bases in between. The CDR3 is made up of 12 amino acids. Germline-derived CDR1 and CDR2 are SGHAT and FQNNGV. The whole variable domain, remainder taken from reference TRBV11-2 and TRBJ1-2, is EAGVAQSPRYKIIEKRQSVAFWCNPISGHATLYWYQQILGQGPKLLIQFQNNGVVDDSQLPKDRFSAERLKGVDSTLKIQPAKLEDSAVYLCASRAGVHGYTFGSGTRLTVV.